The 24 T cell receptor beta chains in this list originate from one sample, sequenced in a study of regulatory T cells in long-lasting Graves disease. HTBI primers from iRepertoire and Arm-PCR of CDR3 regions yielded the TCR beta libraries. TCRdb called the multiplex PCR reads again in MiXCR, with one record for every CDR3 protein. The sample lists approximately 360,000 distinct CDR3 sequences; about 12% were seen once. Time point denoted: newly diagnosed GD, antithyroid drugs for less than 3 months. RNA extracted from PBMCs served as the sequencing template. The same data also contributed to another study, on T cells in Graves' hyperthyroidism and ophthalmopathy.

The source material was peripheral blood mononuclear cells (PBMCs), sampled at new diagnosis, from a patient treated with antithyroid drugs. The receptors shown here come from a woman between 18 and 29 years old with Graves disease.

This chain joins TRBV6-2 or TRBV6-3 and TRBJ2-1; D assignment may be TRBD1 or TRBD2 (5 bases each). V lost 5 bases and J lost 2, with 13 bases in between. This CDR3 has 15 residues. Germline lookup yields CDR1 MNHEY and CDR2 SVGEGT. The CDR3 region has the DNA TGTGCCAGCAGTAAACCCCGGGACCCCTACAATGAGCAGTTCTTC. Protein: CASSKPRDPYNEQFF.

This clonotype has at least ten counts. The chain has TRBV7-2 and TRBJ1-2; D not certain. Between the trimmed V and J ends, which lost 4 bases and 8 bases, there was a span of 11 bases. Per the germline V gene, CDR1 is SGHTA and CDR2 is FQGNSA. This CDR3 has 12 amino acids. CDR3 nucleotide sequence: TGTGCCAGCAGCTCCAACATTCGGGGCTACACCTTC. Translated: CASSSNIRGYTF.

This clonotype was recorded a few times. In DNA, the CDR3 is TGTGCCAGCAGCTTAGGACCTGGAGGAGGTCAGCCCCAGCATTTT. Its translation: CASSLGPGGGQPQHF. The chain couples TRBV7-8 to TRBJ1-5; D is undetermined. CDR1 and CDR2 (germline): SGHVS, FQNEAQ. V was trimmed by 1 base and J by 6 bases, leaving 13 bases between them. The CDR3 extends over 15 amino acids.

The CDR3 loop is CSARRVRPGTRSHETQYF. CDR3 nucleotide sequence: TGCAGCGCCCGAAGAGTAAGACCGGGGACTCGGTCCCACGAGACCCAGTACTTC. The chain is built from TRBV29-1 and TRBJ2-1, with D perhaps matching TRBD2 (6 bases). TRBJ2-5 matches the DNA end more closely, so the J call is doubtful. The germline V gene has CDR1 SQVTM and CDR2 ANQGSEA. This CDR3 is built from 18 residues.

This chain links TRBV10-2 with TRBJ2-7; TRBD1 agrees at 7 bases. V lost 4 bases to trimming and J lost 2 bases; unmatched junction nucleotides: 5. Germline-derived CDR1 and CDR2 are WSHSY and SAAADI. The CDR3 length is 14 residues. The CDR3 DNA sequence: TGCGCCAGCAGTGTCTTCGGACAGGCCTACGAGCAGTACGTC. Translating gives CASSVFGQAYEQYV.

V gene TRBV6-2 or TRBV6-3 combines with J gene TRBJ2-7; 14 bases align to TRBD2. CDR1 is MNHEY and CDR2 is SVGEGT in the germline V gene. The CDR3 has 14 residues. Trimming at V came to 6 bases and at J to 3 bases, leaving 1 base not matched to a gene. The CDR3 DNA reads TGTGCCAGCAGAGGACTAGCGGGGGGCTACGAGCAGTACGTC. The encoded protein is CASRGLAGGYEQYV.

This clonotype was seen a handful of times. The chain uses TRBV20-1 and TRBJ1-2; D call uncertain. This CDR3 comprises 14 residues. Per the germline V gene, CDR1 is DFQATT and CDR2 is SNEGSKA (reference sequence). Trimming pared 3 bases from V and 2 bases from J, leaving 13 bases between. Written as DNA, the CDR3 is TGCAGTGCTAGTGTATCAAATCTCAACTATGGCTACACCTTC. Its protein product is CSASVSNLNYGYTF.

This clonotype was detected ten times or more. This rearrangement joins TRBV7-2 to TRBJ1-1; D possibly corresponds to TRBD1 (5 bases). V was trimmed by 0 bases and J by 2 bases, leaving 10 bases between them. Germline-derived CDR1 and CDR2 are SGHTA and FQGNSA. The CDR3 runs to 15 residues. The CDR3 sequence: CASSLAARTNTEAFF. CDR3 sequence (DNA): TGTGCCAGCAGCTTAGCTGCCCGGACAAACACTGAAGCTTTCTTT.

This clonotype was detected ten times or more. The chain carries TRBV20-1 and TRBJ2-7; a weak D match, TRBD2 (6 bases). This CDR3 is built from 14 residues. Trimming stripped 3 bases from V and 5 bases from J, with 17 bases between. Germline lookup yields CDR1 DFQATT and CDR2 SNEGSKA (reference sequence). CDR3 sequence: CSASGSESYDEQYF. As DNA, the CDR3 is TGCAGTGCTAGCGGGAGTGAGAGTTACGACGAGCAGTACTTC.

This clonotype was picked up many times. The J gene is TRBJ2-1, the V gene TRBV7-6; D is tentatively TRBD1 or TRBD2 (5 bases each). Trimming cost V 5 bases and J 5 bases, with 16 bases left between them. Germline V lookup: CDR1 SGHVS, CDR2 FNYEAQ. CDR3 length: 15 amino acids. The CDR3 protein is CASSLFGGVNNEQFF. The CDR3 DNA is TGTGCCAGCAGCCTCTTTGGGGGAGTAAACAATGAGCAGTTCTTC.

This clonotype was counted many times. The chain has TRBV6-9 and TRBJ2-5; 7 positions match TRBD1. The junction had 4 bases not matched to a gene; V was cut back by 3 bases and J by 3 bases. Per the germline V gene, CDR1 is MNHGY and CDR2 is SVAAGI. CDR3 length equals 14 residues. The CDR3 DNA sequence: TGTGCCAGCAGTTACCCCGGGACAGAAGAGACCCAGTACTTC. It translates to CASSYPGTEETQYF.

In this sample, this clonotype turned up many times. The rearrangement uses TRBV3-2 and TRBJ2-3. TRBV3-2 is noted as a pseudogene. CDR3 length: 16 amino acids. CDR3 in DNA: TGTGCCAGCAGCCAAGATGCCGCAACTCGGCCGAATACGCAGTATTTT. Translating gives CASSQDAATRPNTQYF.

The chain employs TRBV20-1 and TRBJ2-7; 9 bases map to TRBD2. The CDR3 totals 14 residues. Unmatched junction bases numbered 10, after V lost 6 bases and J lost 4 bases. Germline CDR1 DFQATT, CDR2 SNEGSKA (reference sequence). CDR3 amino acids: CSARYSGSSYEQYF. The DNA of the CDR3 is TGCAGTGCGAGATATAGCGGGAGCAGTTACGAGCAGTACTTC.

This clonotype has ten or more counts. V and J are TRBV6-1 and TRBJ2-7; 7 bases fit TRBD1. Germline V gene sequence: CDR1 MNHNS, CDR2 SASEGT. The CDR3 consists of 14 residues. J lost 4 bases, V lost 4 bases, and 7 bases had no gene match. Here the CDR3 DNA reads TGTGCCAGCAGTGGAGACAGGGTGTGGTACGAGCAGTACTTC. Residues: CASSGDRVWYEQYF.

This clonotype was seen at least ten times. The chain has TRBV7-2 and TRBJ2-3, with 7 bases aligning to TRBD1. There are 15 residues in the CDR3. The V and J ends lost 5 bases and 0 bases, in that order; junction bases with no gene match: 5. Per the germline V gene, CDR1 is SGHTA and CDR2 is FQGNSA. The DNA for the CDR3 is TGTGCCAGCAGCCAATCCAGGGGGAGCACAGATACGCAGTATTTT. It encodes CASSQSRGSTDTQYF.

This clonotype has at least ten counts. The chain links TRBV13 to TRBJ2-2, with D possibly matching TRBD2 (5 bases). Trimming shortened V by 5 bases and J by 0 bases, and 10 bases separated the two germline ends. Looked up from germline, CDR1 is PRHDT and CDR2 is FYEKMQ (reference sequence). This CDR3 is built from 15 residues. CDR3 amino acids: CASSPAEANTGELFF. DNA for the CDR3: TGTGCCAGCAGCCCAGCGGAAGCGAACACCGGGGAGCTGTTTTTT.

This clonotype was counted ten times or more. This chain connects TRBV20-1 to TRBJ1-1; weak D call: TRBD1 (5 bases). CDR1 and CDR2 (germline): DFQATT, SNEGSKA (reference sequence). Trimming took off 0 bases at V and 2 bases at J, with 19 bases between the two ends. The CDR3 contains 17 residues. For the CDR3, the DNA is TGCAGTGCTAGAGATAAACTCCGGGACTGGAGAAACACTGAAGCTTTCTTT. Residues: CSARDKLRDWRNTEAFF.

There are many counts of this clonotype. This chain connects TRBV12-3 or TRBV12-4 to TRBJ2-2; maybe TRBD1 (6 bases). The CDR3 has 14 residues. V lost 4 bases and J 5 bases, leaving 11 bases between the germline ends. DNA for the CDR3: TGTGCCAGCAGTTGGGGGCAGCAGACCGGGGAGCTGTTTTTT. It specifies CASSWGQQTGELFF.

The gene calls are TRBV3-1 and TRBJ1-2; D is unclear. The germline CDR1 and CDR2 sequences are LGHDT and YNNKEL (reference sequence). The CDR3 spans 12 residues. The ends were cut back, 3 bases at V and 5 bases at J, with 7 bases in the middle. This CDR3 is CASSHSSYGYTF. As DNA, the CDR3 is TGTGCCAGCAGCCACAGCTCATATGGCTACACCTTC.

J is TRBJ2-2 and V is TRBV7-2; D is possibly TRBD2 (6 bases). The germline gives CDR1 SGHTA, CDR2 FQGNSA. Trimming removed 5 bases at V and 10 bases at J, with 17 bases between. CDR3 length: 14 residues. The CDR3 coding sequence is TGTGCCAGCAGCCCCTCTTCGGGAGTTAAGGAGCTGTTTTTT. The encoded protein is CASSPSSGVKELFF.

The chain carries TRBV4-2 and TRBJ1-6; D is perhaps TRBD1 (6 bases). The germline V gene has CDR1 LGHNA and CDR2 YNFKEQ. The CDR3 runs 15 residues. The ends were cut back, 3 bases at V and 8 bases at J, with 14 bases in the middle. The CDR3 reads CASSHIVTGYSPLHF. Written as DNA, the CDR3 is TGTGCCAGCAGCCACATCGTTACAGGGTATTCACCCCTCCACTTT.

In the case of this clonotype: This CDR3 is missing its conserved last phenylalanine or tryptophan, likely due to a read error. This chain links TRBV12-3 or TRBV12-4 with TRBJ1-1; D unresolved. V was pared by 5 bases and J by 4 bases, with 5 bases between. The CDR3 extends over 11 amino acids. The CDR3 here is CASSRATEAFS. The CDR3 region has the DNA TGTGCCAGCAGTCGAGCCACTGAAGCTTTCTCT.

This clonotype was counted ten times or more. J is TRBJ2-7 and V is TRBV7-9; a possible D gene is TRBD2 (6 bases). Germline-derived CDR1 and CDR2 are SEHNR and FQNEAQ (reference sequence). The V end lost 8 bases, the J end lost 5 bases, and 16 bases lay between the germline ends. The CDR3 sequence is 13 residues long. CDR3 protein: CASRRPGVNEQYF. For the CDR3, the DNA is TGTGCCAGCCGGAGACCGGGGGTTAACGAGCAGTACTTC. Variable domain in full (rest from reference TRBV7-9 and TRBJ2-7): DTGVSQNPRHKITKRGQNVTFRCDPISEHNRLYWYRQTLGQGPEFLTYFQNEAQLEKSRLLSDRFSAERPKGSFSTLEIQRTEQGDSAMYLCASRRPGVNEQYFGPGTRLTVT.

This clonotype was detected only a few times. The gene calls are TRBV7-9 and TRBJ1-4; 12 bases map to TRBD1. The germline V gene encodes CDR1 SEHNR and CDR2 FQNEAQ (reference sequence). Trimming took 8 bases from V and 3 from J; bases not matched to a gene: 10. The CDR3 is 17 residues long. The CDR3 is CASSPPGQGASNEKLFF. CDR3 nucleotides: TGTGCCAGCTCACCGCCGGGACAGGGGGCGTCTAATGAAAAACTGTTTTTT.